This T cell receptor (beta chain) was retrieved from a study of tumor and adjacent non-tumor tissue in lung cancer. Study summary: Each sample yielded millions of productive TCRbeta reads on average.

Findings and limits, study-wide: Top 100 clones took a larger repertoire share in normal lung. Tumor TCR diversity, when higher, was linked to shorter survival.

TCRbeta libraries were built with three rounds of nested PCR, modified from ARM-PCR. TCRdb fed the multiplex PCR reads into MiXCR, producing one record per CDR3 protein. The sample has roughly 150,000 distinct CDR3 sequences, approximately 70% seen once; the top ten hold about 20%. In regard to this clonotype: No antigen is known for it.

V lost 11 bases and J 9 bases, leaving 23 bases between the germline ends. The CDR3 loop spans 14 amino acids. This sample's RNA came from whole unsorted tissue. Sequences were obtained from lung tumor tissue. The rearrangement joins TRBV12-3 or TRBV12-4 to TRBJ2-1; either TRBD1 or TRBD2 may supply D (6 bases each). This sequence was found in a man between 60 and 75 years old with small cell lung cancer. CDR3 protein: CADTGRQGISEQFF. In nucleotides, the CDR3 is TGTGCCGACACAGGGAGGCAGGGAATTAGTGAGCAGTTCTTC.